Listed here are 29 T cell receptor beta chains from one sample, sequenced in a study of blood T cell repertoires in COVID-19. Method: immunoSEQ multiplex PCR; TCRdb's copy keeps in-frame clones and lacks some. The sample yields under 450,000 clones, over 65% seen once. Sequences were obtained from peripheral blood. Receptors originate from a human donor with acute or convalescent COVID-19. The donor label of this sample is uncertain.

In DNA, the CDR3 is TGCAGTGCTAGTAAGCGGGAGTATTACAATGAGCAGTTCTTC. Translation: CSASKREYYNEQFF. The chain employs TRBV20-1 and TRBJ2-1, with 8 bases aligning to TRBD2. The CDR3 loop spans 14 amino acids. CDR1 and CDR2 from the germline V gene are DFQATT and SNEGSKA (reference sequence). J was trimmed by 4 bases and V by 3 bases; bases with no gene match: 5.

V usage is TRBV3-1 (or the pseudogene TRBV3-2) and J usage is TRBJ2-1; D might be TRBD2 (5 bases). Germline V CDR1 and CDR2: LGHDT, YNNKEL (reference sequence). This CDR3 is 16 amino acids long. The ends were cut back, 0 bases at V and 2 bases at J, with 11 bases in the middle. CDR3 sequence reads: CASSQDWRAAYNEQFF. CDR3 sequence (DNA): TGTGCCAGCAGCCAAGACTGGCGGGCCGCCTACAATGAGCAGTTCTTC.

J is TRBJ1-2 and V is TRBV7-9; weak D call: TRBD1 (5 bases). This CDR3 has 14 amino acids. V lost 5 bases, J lost 5 bases, and 15 bases lay in between. Germline CDR1 and CDR2: SEHNR and FQNEAQ (reference sequence). In DNA, the CDR3 is TGTGCCAGCAGCCTCCCTGACAGCCTGTATGGCTACACCTTC. It specifies CASSLPDSLYGYTF.

Note on this clone: This sample includes further DNA sequences coding for the same CDR3. The chain joins TRBV7-7 to TRBJ2-6; TRBD1 matches at 7 bases. The ends lost 5 bases at V and 4 bases at J; junction bases unmatched: 5. CDR3 length equals 15 residues. CDR1 is SSHAT and CDR2 is FNYEAQ in the germline V gene (reference sequence). CDR3 nucleotides: TGTGCCAGCAGCCCAGGGGGTTCCGGGGCCAACGTCCTGACTTTC. Translating gives CASSPGGSGANVLTF.

The chain employs TRBV2 and TRBJ2-7; D possibly corresponds to TRBD2 (5 bases). Germline CDR1 SNHLY, CDR2 FYNNEI. V lost 7 bases and J 1 base, leaving 8 bases between the germline ends. The CDR3 is 12 residues long. The CDR3 nucleotides are TGTGCCAGCAAGGGAGATTCCTACGAGCAGTACTTC. Protein: CASKGDSYEQYF.

J is TRBJ1-3 and V is TRBV6-5, with D perhaps TRBD1 (5 bases). CDR1 is MNHEY and CDR2 is SVGAGI in the germline V gene. V was trimmed by 0 bases and J by 4 bases, leaving 7 bases between them. There are 14 residues in the CDR3. CDR3 region: CASSYSTDGNTIYF. The CDR3 bases are TGTGCCAGCAGTTACTCGACAGACGGAAACACCATATATTTT.

The chain recombines TRBV10-3 with TRBJ1-5, with TRBD1 identical over 9 bases. Germline V gene data show CDR1 as ENHRY and CDR2 as SYGVKD. The CDR3 has 14 amino acids. Trimming cost V 6 bases and J 2 bases; bases outside gene matches: 2. The CDR3 sequence: CAISRDRGNQPQHF. The DNA of the CDR3 is TGTGCCATCAGCCGGGACAGGGGCAATCAGCCCCAGCATTTT.

The V and J genes are TRBV11-1 and TRBJ1-1; D gene ambiguous. Germline V gives CDR1 SGHAT, CDR2 FQDESV (reference sequence). V shed 1 base and J shed 5 bases, with 8 bases lying between them. This CDR3 is built from 13 residues. The CDR3 region has the DNA TGTGCCAGCAGCTTAGGCCCACTTACTGAAGCTTTCTTT. It specifies CASSLGPLTEAFF.

A single count supports this clone. V usage is TRBV3-1 (or the pseudogene TRBV3-2) and J usage is TRBJ1-6; no definite D call. The CDR3 extends over 15 amino acids. Trimming removed 2 bases from V and 0 bases from J, with 5 bases in between. Germline CDR1 and CDR2: LGHDT and YNNKEL (reference sequence). CDR3: CASSQYGSYNSPLHF. CDR3 nucleotide sequence: TGTGCCAGCAGCCAATACGGCTCCTATAATTCACCCCTCCACTTT.

The V gene is TRBV29-1, the J gene TRBJ1-5, with TRBD1 matching over 11 bases. Trimming took 3 bases from V and 5 from J; bases not matched to a gene: 6. Germline V gene sequence: CDR1 SQVTM, CDR2 ANQGSEA. This CDR3 is built from 15 residues. CDR3 residues: CSVELDRGPHQPQHF. Written as DNA, the CDR3 is TGCAGCGTTGAGTTGGACAGGGGGCCTCATCAGCCCCAGCATTTT. Full variable domain (missing parts from reference TRBV29-1 and TRBJ1-5): SAVISQKPSRDICQRGTSLTIQCQVDSQVTMMFWYRQQPGQSLTLIATANQGSEATYESGFVIDKFPISRPNLTFSTLTVSNMSPEDSSIYLCSVELDRGPHQPQHFGDGTRLSIL.

This clone was recorded once. The chain employs TRBV5-6 and TRBJ1-2; 9 nucleotides align to TRBD1. Trimming took 1 base from V and 3 from J; bases not matched to a gene: 7. The CDR3 is 16 amino acids. CDR1 SGHDT and CDR2 YYEEEE come from the germline V gene. CDR3 region: CASSLYRGQVDYGYTF. CDR3 sequence (DNA): TGTGCCAGCAGCTTGTACAGGGGGCAGGTGGACTATGGCTACACCTTC. Full variable domain (missing parts from reference TRBV5-6 and TRBJ1-2): DAGVTQSPTHLIKTRGQQVTLRCSPKSGHDTVSWYQQALGQGPQFIFQYYEEEERQRGNFPDRFSGHQFPNYSSELNVNALLLGDSALYLCASSLYRGQVDYGYTFGSGTRLTVV.

The CDR3 loop reads CSAAYGRSSTDTQYF. Here the CDR3 DNA reads TGCAGCGCGGCTTACGGGAGGTCTAGCACAGATACGCAGTATTTT. This rearrangement joins TRBV29-1 to TRBJ2-3, with 7 nucleotides matching TRBD2. The V gene's germline CDR1 is SQVTM and CDR2 ANQGSEA. Losses at the gene ends were 7 bases for V and 0 bases for J; bases not matched to a gene: 10. This CDR3 is built from 15 residues.

V and J are TRBV4-2 and TRBJ2-3, with TRBD2 matching over 12 bases. The germline V gene encodes CDR1 LGHNA and CDR2 YNFKEQ. The CDR3 covers 17 residues. V shed 2 bases, J shed 0 bases, and the junction held 3 bases outside the gene matches. DNA for the CDR3: TGTGCCAGCAGCCAACTCGGACTAGCGGGGAGCACAGATACGCAGTATTTT. Translated: CASSQLGLAGSTDTQYF.

The rearrangement uses TRBV2 and TRBJ1-1; D is uncertain. Trimming left V 7 bases short and J 2 bases short, with 8 bases between. CDR3 length: 12 amino acids. Germline V CDR1 and CDR2: SNHLY, FYNNEI. The CDR3 DNA sequence: TGTGCCAGCAAAGAGGGTAACACTGAAGCTTTCTTT. It specifies CASKEGNTEAFF. Combining the CDR3 with reference TRBV2 and TRBJ1-1 gives the whole variable domain EPEVTQTPSHQVTQMGQEVILRCVPISNHLYFYWYRQILGQKVEFLVSFYNNEISEKSEIFDDQFSVERPDGSNFTLKIRSTKLEDSAMYFCASKEGNTEAFFGQGTRLTVV.

The chain joins TRBV2 to TRBJ1-4; D gene uncertain. The ends were cut back, 6 bases at V and 6 bases at J, with 17 bases in the middle. CDR1 and CDR2 from the germline V gene are SNHLY and FYNNEI. The CDR3 loop spans 15 amino acids. CDR3 DNA sequence: TGTGCCAGCAGACATACAGAATCTCGCCATGAAAAACTGTTTTTT. Its protein is CASRHTESRHEKLFF.

This clone has just a few counts. This chain connects TRBV7-8 to TRBJ1-5; D is uncertain. In germline, CDR1 is SGHVS, CDR2 FQNEAQ. V gave up 6 bases and J gave up 4 bases, with 13 bases separating them. The CDR3 contains 14 residues. The CDR3 reads CASRSGLGNQPQHF. In nucleotides, the CDR3 is TGTGCCAGCAGGTCCGGGTTAGGTAATCAGCCCCAGCATTTT.

V usage is TRBV15 and J usage is TRBJ2-5; the match to TRBD2 covers 13 bases. The CDR3 runs 15 residues. Germline values: CDR1 LNHNV, CDR2 YYDKDF (reference sequence). J was trimmed by 6 bases and V by 3 bases; bases with no gene match: 4. The CDR3 region is CATSRELAGGKTQYF. Here the CDR3 DNA reads TGTGCCACCAGCAGGGAACTAGCGGGGGGGAAGACCCAGTACTTC. Full variable domain (outside the CDR3, taken from reference TRBV15 and TRBJ2-5): DAMVIQNPRYQVTQFGKPVTLSCSQTLNHNVMYWYQQKSSQAPKLLFHYYDKDFNNEADTPDNFQSRRPNTSFCFLDIRSPGLGDTAMYLCATSRELAGGKTQYFGPGTRLLVL.

The rearrangement joins TRBV6-2 or TRBV6-3 to TRBJ2-7; D gene ambiguous. This CDR3 has 15 residues. In germline, CDR1 is MNHEY, CDR2 SVGEGT. V lost 3 bases, J lost 2 bases, and 14 bases lay in between. Here the CDR3 DNA reads TGTGCCAGCAGTTATGCGGAGCGTCCTCCCTACGAGCAGTACTTC. Encoded protein: CASSYAERPPYEQYF.

This chain joins TRBV12-5 and TRBJ2-5, with 8 bases that match TRBD2. This CDR3 is 16 amino acids long. Germline V gene data show CDR1 as LGHNT and CDR2 as FRNRAP. V lost 0 bases, J lost 4 bases, and 7 bases stayed unmatched. CDR3 in amino acids: CASGLVRGSGIETQYF. CDR3 in DNA: TGTGCTAGTGGTTTGGTAAGGGGTAGCGGGATAGAGACCCAGTACTTC.

J is TRBJ2-1 and V is TRBV14; TRBD1 matches 7 bases. This CDR3 is built from 16 residues. Trimming removed 1 base from V and 9 bases from J; junction bases left unmatched: 12. Looked up from germline, CDR1 is SGHDN and CDR2 is FVKESK. The CDR3 protein is CASSQALTGPRGEQFF. In DNA form, the CDR3 reads TGTGCCAGCAGCCAAGCTCTGACAGGGCCGAGGGGTGAGCAGTTCTTC.

J is TRBJ1-1 and V is TRBV6-5; TRBD1 might be the D (6 bases). Trimming pared 5 bases from V and 1 base from J, leaving 14 bases between. Germline CDR1 is MNHEY and CDR2 is SVGAGI. The CDR3 length is 15 residues. CDR3 in amino acids: CASSMQGWKNTEAFF. CDR3 bases: TGTGCCAGCAGTATGCAGGGGTGGAAGAACACTGAAGCTTTCTTT.

This clone has more than one count but fewer than ten. The chain combines TRBV30 with TRBJ2-2; D perhaps matches TRBD2 (5 bases). The V and J ends lost 5 bases and 7 bases respectively, with 14 bases between them. CDR1 GTSNPN and CDR2 SVGIG come from the germline V gene (reference sequence). This CDR3 has 13 residues. CDR3 nucleotide sequence: TGTGCCTGGGGTCGATTAGCGATCGGGGAGCTGTTTTTT. Amino acid sequence: CAWGRLAIGELFF.

This clone was found once. The rearrangement uses TRBV30 and TRBJ1-1; D not resolved. Germline V gene sequence: CDR1 GTSNPN, CDR2 SVGIG (reference sequence). The CDR3 runs 15 residues. Trimming stripped 0 bases from V and 5 bases from J, with 16 bases between. The CDR3 DNA sequence: TGTGCCTGGAGTGTTCTGGCCCTTCGAGGAACTGAAGCTTTCTTT. It encodes CAWSVLALRGTEAFF. Full variable domain (missing parts from reference TRBV30 and TRBJ1-1): SQTIHQWPATLVQPVGSPLSLECTVEGTSNPNLYWYRQAAGRGLQLLFYSVGIGQISSEVPQNLSASRPQDRQFILSSKKLLLSDSGFYLCAWSVLALRGTEAFFGQGTRLTVV.

This chain connects TRBV2 to TRBJ2-1, with TRBD2 identical over 10 bases. The CDR3 spans 15 residues. In germline, CDR1 is SNHLY, CDR2 FYNNEI. J was trimmed by 4 bases and V by 4 bases; bases with no gene match: 4. In DNA, the CDR3 is TGTGCCAGCAGTGTCGAAGCGGGAGGGTACAATGAGCAGTTCTTC. This codes for CASSVEAGGYNEQFF.

This clone has a single count. The J gene is TRBJ1-1, the V gene TRBV7-8; D unclear. Germline CDR1 is SGHVS and CDR2 is FQNEAQ. Deletions cut 5 bases from V and 4 bases from J, with 8 bases between. The CDR3 has 12 amino acids. The CDR3 loop reads CASSPSSTEAFF. In DNA form, the CDR3 reads TGTGCCAGCAGCCCTTCCAGCACTGAAGCTTTCTTT.

The chain employs TRBV7-2 and TRBJ1-2, with 8 positions matching TRBD1. V was pared by 0 bases and J by 6 bases, with 3 bases of the junction left unmatched. Germline CDR1 is SGHTA and CDR2 is FQGNSA. The CDR3 length is 14 residues. Written as DNA, the CDR3 is TGTGCCAGCAGCTTAGCATACAGGGGGAATGGCTACACCTTC. Protein sequence: CASSLAYRGNGYTF.

The chain uses TRBV6-5 and TRBJ2-5; TRBD2 aligns across 7 bases. This CDR3 has 14 amino acids. V shed 0 bases, J shed 5 bases, and the junction held 3 bases outside the gene matches. In germline, CDR1 is MNHEY, CDR2 SVGAGI. The CDR3: CASSYSGGGETQYF. CDR3 sequence (DNA): TGTGCCAGCAGTTACTCGGGGGGAGGGGAGACCCAGTACTTC.

This clone was seen a handful of times. The chain is built from TRBV28 and TRBJ1-2; 7 nucleotides agree with TRBD1. CDR3 size: 17 residues. Germline V gene data show CDR1 as MDHEN and CDR2 as SYDVKM. The V segment lost 3 bases and the J segment 2 bases; nucleotides outside the gene matches: 12. CDR3 protein: CASSLVRGQGENYGYTF. DNA for the CDR3: TGTGCCAGCAGTTTGGTCCGGGGGCAGGGGGAAAACTATGGCTACACCTTC.

The chain carries TRBV5-1 and TRBJ1-1; no clear D. V dropped 0 bases and J dropped 3 bases, with 9 bases sitting between them. Germline-derived CDR1 and CDR2 are SGHRS and YFSETQ. The CDR3 runs to 14 residues. The CDR3 spells CASSLGASYTEAFF. CDR3 DNA: TGCGCCAGCAGCTTGGGAGCGAGTTACACTGAAGCTTTCTTT.